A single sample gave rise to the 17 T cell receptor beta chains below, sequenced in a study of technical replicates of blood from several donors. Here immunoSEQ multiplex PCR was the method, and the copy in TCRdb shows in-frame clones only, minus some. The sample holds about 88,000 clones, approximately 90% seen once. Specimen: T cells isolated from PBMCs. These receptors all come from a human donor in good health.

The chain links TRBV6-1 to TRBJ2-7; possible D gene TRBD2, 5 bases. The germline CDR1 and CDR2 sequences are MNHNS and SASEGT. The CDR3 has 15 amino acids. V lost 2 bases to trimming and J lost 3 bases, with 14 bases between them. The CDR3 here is CASSEFRGDSYEQYF. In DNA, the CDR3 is TGTGCCAGCAGTGAATTTCGGGGAGATAGCTACGAGCAGTACTTC.

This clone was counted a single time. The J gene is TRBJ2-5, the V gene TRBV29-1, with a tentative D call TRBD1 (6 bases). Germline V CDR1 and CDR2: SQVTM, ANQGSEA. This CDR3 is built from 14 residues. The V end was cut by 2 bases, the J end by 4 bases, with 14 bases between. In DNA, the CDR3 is TGCAGCGTTGAATTCCAGGGGTCTAGAGAGACCCAGTACTTC. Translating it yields CSVEFQGSRETQYF.

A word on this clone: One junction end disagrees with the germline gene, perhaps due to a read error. The DNA of the CDR3 is TGTGCCAGCAGCTTAGCGCCTCTAGTCCCCCCCCTCTTC. This codes for CASSLAPLVPPLF. This sequence joins TRBV7-2 and TRBJ2-1; D gene ambiguous. This CDR3 has 13 residues. Germline CDR1 and CDR2: SGHTA and FQGNSA.

The CDR3 reads CASSLDISDTQYF. The DNA of the CDR3 is TGTGCCAGCAGCTTGGACATTTCAGATACGCAGTATTTT. The rearrangement links TRBV5-5 to TRBJ2-3; D gene ambiguous. The V end was cut by 0 bases, the J end by 4 bases, with 6 bases between. Per the germline V gene, CDR1 is SGHKS and CDR2 is YYEKEE (reference sequence). The CDR3 covers 13 residues.

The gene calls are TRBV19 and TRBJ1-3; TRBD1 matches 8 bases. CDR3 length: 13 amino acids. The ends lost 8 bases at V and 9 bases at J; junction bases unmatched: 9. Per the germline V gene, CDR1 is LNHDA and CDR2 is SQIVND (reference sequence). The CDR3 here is CASSDRGGFTIYF. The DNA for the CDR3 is TGTGCCAGTTCAGACAGGGGCGGATTCACCATATATTTT.

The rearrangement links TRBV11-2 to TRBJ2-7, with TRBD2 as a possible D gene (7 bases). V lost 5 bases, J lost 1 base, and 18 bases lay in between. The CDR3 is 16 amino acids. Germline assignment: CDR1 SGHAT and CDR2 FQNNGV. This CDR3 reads CASSLFARGASYEQYF. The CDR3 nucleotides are TGTGCCAGCAGCCTTTTTGCACGGGGGGCGTCCTACGAGCAGTACTTC.

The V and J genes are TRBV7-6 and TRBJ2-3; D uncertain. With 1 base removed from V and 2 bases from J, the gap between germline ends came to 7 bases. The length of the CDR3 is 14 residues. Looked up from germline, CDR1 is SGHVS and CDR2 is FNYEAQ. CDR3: CASSLVSFTDTQYF. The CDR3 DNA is TGTGCCAGCAGCTTAGTCAGTTTCACAGATACGCAGTATTTT.

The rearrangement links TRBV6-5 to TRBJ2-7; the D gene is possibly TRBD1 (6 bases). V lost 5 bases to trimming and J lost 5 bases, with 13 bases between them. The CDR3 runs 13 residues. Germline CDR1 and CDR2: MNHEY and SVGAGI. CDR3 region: CASSPSGHDEQYF. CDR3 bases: TGTGCCAGCAGTCCCTCGGGACACGACGAGCAGTACTTC.

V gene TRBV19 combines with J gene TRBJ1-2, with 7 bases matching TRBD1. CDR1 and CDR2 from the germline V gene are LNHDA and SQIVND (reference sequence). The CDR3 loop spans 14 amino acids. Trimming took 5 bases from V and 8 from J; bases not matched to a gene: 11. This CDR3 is CASSVGRGLLGYTF. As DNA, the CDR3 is TGTGCCAGTAGTGTCGGCAGGGGGTTATTGGGCTACACCTTC.

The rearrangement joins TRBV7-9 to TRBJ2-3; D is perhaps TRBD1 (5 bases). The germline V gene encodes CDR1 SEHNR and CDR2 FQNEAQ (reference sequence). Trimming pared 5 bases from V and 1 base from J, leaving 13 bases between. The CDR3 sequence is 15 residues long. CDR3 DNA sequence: TGTGCCAGCAGCCCTCAGGGTGGAGGCACAGATACGCAGTATTTT. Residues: CASSPQGGGTDTQYF.

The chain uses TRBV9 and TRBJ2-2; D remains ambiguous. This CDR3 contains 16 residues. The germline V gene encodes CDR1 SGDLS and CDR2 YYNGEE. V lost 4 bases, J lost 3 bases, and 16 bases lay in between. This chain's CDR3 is CASSLSDEQYTGELFF. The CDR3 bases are TGTGCCAGCAGCCTCTCAGACGAACAGTACACCGGGGAGCTGTTTTTT.

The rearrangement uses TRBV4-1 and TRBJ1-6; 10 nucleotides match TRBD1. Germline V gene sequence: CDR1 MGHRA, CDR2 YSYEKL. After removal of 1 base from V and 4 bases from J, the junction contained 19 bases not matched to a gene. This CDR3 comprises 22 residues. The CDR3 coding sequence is TGCGCCAGCAGCCAAGTGTTAGTACGGGGACAGGGGCTCCGAGGATATAATTCACCCCTCCACTTT. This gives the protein CASSQVLVRGQGLRGYNSPLHF.

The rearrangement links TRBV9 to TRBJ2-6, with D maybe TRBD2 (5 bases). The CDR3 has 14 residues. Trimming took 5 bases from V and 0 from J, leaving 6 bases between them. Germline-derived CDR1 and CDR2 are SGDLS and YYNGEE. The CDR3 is CASSGSSGANVLTF. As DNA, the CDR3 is TGTGCCAGCAGTGGGAGCTCTGGGGCCAACGTCCTGACTTTC.

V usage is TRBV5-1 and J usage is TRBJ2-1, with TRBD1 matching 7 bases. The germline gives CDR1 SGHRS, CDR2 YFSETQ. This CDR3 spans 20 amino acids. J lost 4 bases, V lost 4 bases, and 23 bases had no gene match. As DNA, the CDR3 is TGCGCCAGCAGCGCGGACAGGTCCCAAGGGGGTTCCCCCTTGTACAATGAGCAGTTCTTC. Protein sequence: CASSADRSQGGSPLYNEQFF.

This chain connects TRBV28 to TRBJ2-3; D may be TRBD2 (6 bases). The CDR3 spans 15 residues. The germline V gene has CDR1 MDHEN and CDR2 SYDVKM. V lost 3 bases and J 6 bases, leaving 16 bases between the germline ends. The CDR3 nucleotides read TGTGCCAGCAGTTTCCGGAGCGTTGGGGGGGATACGCAGTATTTT. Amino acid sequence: CASSFRSVGGDTQYF. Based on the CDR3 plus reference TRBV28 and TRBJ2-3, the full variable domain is DVKVTQSSRYLVKRTGEKVFLECVQDMDHENMFWYRQDPGLGLRLIYFSYDVKMKEKGDIPEGYSVSREKKERFSLILESASTNQTSMYLCASSFRSVGGDTQYFGPGTRLTVL.

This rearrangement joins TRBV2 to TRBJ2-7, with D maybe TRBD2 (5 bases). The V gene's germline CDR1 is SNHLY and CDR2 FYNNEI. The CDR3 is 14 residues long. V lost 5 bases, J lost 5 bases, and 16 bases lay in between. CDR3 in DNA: TGTGCCAGCAGTCCCTCCGGGGTACTCAACGAGCAGTACTTC. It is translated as CASSPSGVLNEQYF.

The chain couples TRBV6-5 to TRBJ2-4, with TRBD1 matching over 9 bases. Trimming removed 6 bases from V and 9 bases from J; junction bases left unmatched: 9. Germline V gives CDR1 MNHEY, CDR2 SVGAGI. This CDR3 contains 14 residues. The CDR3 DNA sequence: TGTGCCAGCAGCTCTTCCGGGACAGGGCTCATTCAGTACTTC. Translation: CASSSSGTGLIQYF.